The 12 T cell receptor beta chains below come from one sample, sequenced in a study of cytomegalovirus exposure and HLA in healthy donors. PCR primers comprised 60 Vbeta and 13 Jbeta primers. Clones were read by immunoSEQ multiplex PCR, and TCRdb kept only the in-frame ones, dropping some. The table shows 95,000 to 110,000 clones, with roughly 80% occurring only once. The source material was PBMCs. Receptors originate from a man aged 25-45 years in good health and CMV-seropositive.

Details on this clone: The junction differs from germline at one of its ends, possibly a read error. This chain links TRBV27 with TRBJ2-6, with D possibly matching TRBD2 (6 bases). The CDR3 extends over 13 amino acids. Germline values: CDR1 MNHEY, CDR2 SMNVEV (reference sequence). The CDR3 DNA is TGTGCCAGCAGTTTTGGCGGGGCCAACGGCCTGACTTTC. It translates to CASSFGGANGLTF. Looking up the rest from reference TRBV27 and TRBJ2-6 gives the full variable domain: EAQVTQNPRYLITVTGKKLTVTCSQNMNHEYMSWYRQDPGLGLRQIYYSMNVEVTDKGDVPEGYKVSRKEKRNFPLILESPSPNQTSLYFCASSFGGANGLTFGAGSRLTVL.

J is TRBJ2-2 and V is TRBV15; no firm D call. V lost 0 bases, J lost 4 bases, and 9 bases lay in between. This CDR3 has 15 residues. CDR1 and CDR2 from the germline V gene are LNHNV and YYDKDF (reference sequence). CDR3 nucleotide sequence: TGTGCCACCAGCAGAGATCTTCCGGTCACCGGGGAGCTGTTTTTT. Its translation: CATSRDLPVTGELFF.

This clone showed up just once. The CDR3, as DNA: TGTGCCAGCAGCTTTCAGGGGATCAACTATGGCTACACCTTC. Its translation is CASSFQGINYGYTF. The chain couples TRBV5-6 to TRBJ1-2, with a weak D call TRBD1 (6 bases). There are 14 residues in the CDR3. The germline CDR1 and CDR2 sequences are SGHDT and YYEEEE. V dropped 2 bases and J dropped 2 bases, with 10 bases sitting between them.

The CDR3 protein is CASSETPQGTSTDTQYF. The CDR3 nucleotides are TGTGCCAGCAGTGAAACGCCACAGGGTACTAGCACAGATACGCAGTATTTT. The chain has TRBV6-1 and TRBJ2-3, with TRBD1 as a possible D gene (6 bases). Germline lookup yields CDR1 MNHNS and CDR2 SASEGT. V was cut by 2 bases and J by 0 bases, with 15 bases left in between. CDR3 length equals 17 residues.

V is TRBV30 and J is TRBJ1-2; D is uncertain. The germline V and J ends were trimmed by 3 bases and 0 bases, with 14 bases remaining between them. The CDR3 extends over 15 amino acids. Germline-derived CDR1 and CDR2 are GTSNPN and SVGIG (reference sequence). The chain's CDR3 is CAWSRLGEANYGYTF. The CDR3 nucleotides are TGTGCCTGGAGCAGATTGGGAGAAGCTAACTATGGCTACACCTTC.

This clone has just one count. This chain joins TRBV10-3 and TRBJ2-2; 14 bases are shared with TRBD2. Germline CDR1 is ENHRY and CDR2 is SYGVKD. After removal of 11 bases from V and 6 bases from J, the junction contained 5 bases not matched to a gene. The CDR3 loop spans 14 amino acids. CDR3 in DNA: TGTGCCGCTTCGACTAGCGGGGGGGCCGGGGAGCTGTTTTTT. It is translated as CAASTSGGAGELFF.

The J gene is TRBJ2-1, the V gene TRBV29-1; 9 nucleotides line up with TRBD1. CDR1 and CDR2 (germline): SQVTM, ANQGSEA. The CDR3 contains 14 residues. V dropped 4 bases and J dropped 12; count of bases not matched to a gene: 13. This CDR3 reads CSVVVTGGAYGQFF. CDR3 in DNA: TGCAGCGTTGTTGTGACAGGGGGTGCTTATGGGCAGTTCTTC.

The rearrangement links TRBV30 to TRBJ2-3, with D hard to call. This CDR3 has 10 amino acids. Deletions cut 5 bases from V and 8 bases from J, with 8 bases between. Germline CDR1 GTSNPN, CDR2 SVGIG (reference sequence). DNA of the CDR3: TGTGCCTGGTCTAGAGGTACGCAGTATTTT. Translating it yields CAWSRGTQYF.

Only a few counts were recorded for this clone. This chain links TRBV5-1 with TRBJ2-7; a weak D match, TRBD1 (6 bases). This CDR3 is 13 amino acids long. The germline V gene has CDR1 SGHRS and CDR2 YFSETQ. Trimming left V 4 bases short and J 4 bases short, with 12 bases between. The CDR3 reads CASSEGQKYEQYF. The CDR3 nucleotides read TGCGCCAGCAGCGAAGGACAGAAATACGAGCAGTACTTC.

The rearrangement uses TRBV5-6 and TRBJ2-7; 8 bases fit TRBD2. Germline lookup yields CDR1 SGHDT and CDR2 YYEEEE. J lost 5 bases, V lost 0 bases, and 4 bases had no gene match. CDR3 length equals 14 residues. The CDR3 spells CASSLAGGLDEQYF. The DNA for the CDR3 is TGTGCCAGCAGCTTGGCGGGGGGGCTCGACGAGCAGTACTTC.

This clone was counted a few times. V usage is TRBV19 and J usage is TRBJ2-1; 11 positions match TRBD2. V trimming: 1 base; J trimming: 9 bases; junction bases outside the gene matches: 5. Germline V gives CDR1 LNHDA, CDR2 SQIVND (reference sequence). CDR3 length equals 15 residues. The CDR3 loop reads CASSIGLAGPGEQFF. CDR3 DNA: TGTGCCAGTAGTATAGGACTAGCGGGGCCGGGTGAGCAGTTCTTC.

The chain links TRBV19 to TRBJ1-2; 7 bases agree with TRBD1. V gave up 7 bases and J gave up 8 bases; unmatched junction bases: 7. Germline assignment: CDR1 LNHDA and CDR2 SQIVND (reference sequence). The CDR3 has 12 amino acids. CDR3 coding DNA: TGTGCCAGTACCCAAGACAGGGAGGGCTACACCTTC. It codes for CASTQDREGYTF.